This T cell receptor beta chain was recorded in a study of regulatory T cells in long-lasting Graves disease. The time point is: newly diagnosed GD, antithyroid drugs for less than 3 months. After RNA was extracted from PBMCs, the TCR library was made from it. V lost 1 base, J lost 3 bases, and 8 bases lay in between. The germline V gene has CDR1 SGHTA and CDR2 FQGTGA. This CDR3 has 14 amino acids. Combining iRepertoire HTBI primers with Arm-PCR of CDR3 regions, the authors built TCR beta libraries. TCRdb processed the multiplex PCR reads anew with MiXCR; each CDR3 protein has one entry. Of 550,000 or so distinct CDR3 sequences in the sample, around 12% were seen once. Separately, the same data were catalogued under a study of T cells in Graves' hyperthyroidism and ophthalmopathy.

This sequence was found in a woman in her twenties or thirties with Graves disease. The chain combines TRBV7-3 with TRBJ2-3, with a tentative D call TRBD2 (5 bases). Sample: peripheral blood mononuclear cells (PBMCs), taken at new diagnosis, from a patient treated with antithyroid drugs. CDR3 nucleotide sequence: TGTGCCAGCAGCTTAAAATCGGGGACAGATACGCAGTATTTT. It codes for CASSLKSGTDTQYF.